These T cell receptor beta chains were read from a single sample in a study of cytomegalovirus exposure and HLA in healthy donors. Assay used: immunoSEQ multiplex PCR; TCRdb lists only in-frame clones, some missing. The sample consists of 90,000 to 120,000 clones, under 85% of them appearing once. The specimen was PBMCs. All receptors come from a woman aged 18-35 years in good health and CMV-seronegative. The CDR3 runs from the conserved cysteine through the conserved F or W. The order of the fields is CDR3 length, clone size, V gene, J gene, D gene, CDR3 protein, CDR3 DNA. D genes are given only for firm matches. A clone size is listed for some rows: how often the clone was seen (once, few, many), or a class if it is expanded.

cdr3_length: 18; clone_size: NA; v_call: TRBV19; j_call: TRBJ2-6; d_call: TRBD2; cdr3_aa: CASSPRTSGGSGANVLTF; cdr3_nt: TGTGCCAGTAGTCCCCGGACTAGCGGGGGCTCTGGGGCCAACGTCCTGACTTTC
cdr3_length: 15; clone_size: once; v_call: TRBV7-9; j_call: TRBJ2-3; d_call: TRBD1; cdr3_aa: CASSLTGWGTDTQYF; cdr3_nt: TGTGCCAGCAGCTTGACAGGGTGGGGGACAGATACGCAGTATTTT
cdr3_length: 16; clone_size: NA; v_call: TRBV5-1; j_call: TRBJ2-2; d_call: NA; cdr3_aa: CASSWEPGANTGELFF; cdr3_nt: TGCGCCAGCAGCTGGGAGCCAGGGGCGAACACCGGGGAGCTGTTTTTT
cdr3_length: 19; clone_size: NA; v_call: TRBV7-9; j_call: TRBJ2-6; d_call: TRBD1; cdr3_aa: CASSSLPGQASSGANVLTF; cdr3_nt: TGTGCCAGCAGCTCCCTCCCGGGACAGGCGAGCTCTGGGGCCAACGTCCTGACTTTC
cdr3_length: 13; clone_size: NA; v_call: TRBV7-8; j_call: TRBJ2-7; d_call: NA; cdr3_aa: CASSRGGPYEQYF; cdr3_nt: TGTGCCAGCAGCCGGGGAGGTCCCTACGAGCAGTACTTC
cdr3_length: 14; clone_size: few; v_call: TRBV18; j_call: TRBJ1-2; d_call: NA; cdr3_aa: CASSPIEGFRGYTF; cdr3_nt: TGTGCCAGCTCACCAATTGAGGGCTTTCGTGGCTACACCTTC
cdr3_length: 16; clone_size: NA; v_call: TRBV7-9; j_call: TRBJ1-3; d_call: NA; cdr3_aa: CASSPLIGGAGNTIYF; cdr3_nt: TGTGCCAGCAGCCCTCTGATCGGAGGGGCTGGAAACACCATATATTTT
cdr3_length: 15; clone_size: NA; v_call: TRBV7-3; j_call: TRBJ1-4; d_call: TRBD1; cdr3_aa: CASSASGTGVEKLFF; cdr3_nt: TGTGCCAGCAGCGCCTCCGGGACAGGGGTTGAAAAACTGTTTTTT
cdr3_length: 12; clone_size: NA; v_call: TRBV2; j_call: TRBJ1-1; d_call: NA; cdr3_aa: CASSGTYTEAFF; cdr3_nt: TGTGCCAGCAGTGGGACATACACTGAAGCTTTCTTT
cdr3_length: 13; clone_size: NA; v_call: TRBV9; j_call: TRBJ1-1; d_call: NA; cdr3_aa: CASSAGMNTEAFF; cdr3_nt: TGTGCCAGCAGCGCAGGGATGAACACTGAAGCTTTCTTT
cdr3_length: 17; clone_size: NA; v_call: TRBV5-1; j_call: TRBJ2-1; d_call: TRBD1; cdr3_aa: CASSPGQGAFSYNEQFF; cdr3_nt: TGCGCCAGCAGCCCGGGACAGGGGGCTTTCTCCTACAATGAGCAGTTCTTC
cdr3_length: 18; clone_size: NA; v_call: TRBV2; j_call: TRBJ1-6; d_call: TRBD1; cdr3_aa: CASSEVGQGASYNSPLHF; cdr3_nt: TGTGCCAGCAGTGAAGTAGGCCAGGGGGCTTCCTATAATTCACCCCTCCACTTT
cdr3_length: 15; clone_size: NA; v_call: TRBV9; j_call: TRBJ1-6; d_call: NA; cdr3_aa: CASSVGDILNSPLHF; cdr3_nt: TGTGCCAGCAGCGTAGGGGACATTTTAAATTCACCCCTCCACTTT
cdr3_length: 15; clone_size: NA; v_call: TRBV14; j_call: TRBJ2-7; d_call: TRBD1; cdr3_aa: CASSRGTGGSYEQYF; cdr3_nt: TGTGCCAGCAGCCGAGGGACAGGGGGATCCTACGAGCAGTACTTC
cdr3_length: 16; clone_size: NA; v_call: TRBV2; j_call: TRBJ1-5; d_call: TRBD1; cdr3_aa: CASSGPGGFGNQPQHF; cdr3_nt: TGTGCCAGCAGTGGCCCAGGGGGCTTTGGCAATCAGCCCCAGCATTTT
cdr3_length: 13; clone_size: NA; v_call: TRBV29-1; j_call: TRBJ2-1; d_call: NA; cdr3_aa: CSVDLRAYNEQFF; cdr3_nt: TGCAGCGTTGACCTGCGGGCCTACAATGAGCAGTTCTTC
cdr3_length: 17; clone_size: few; v_call: TRBV13; j_call: TRBJ1-1; d_call: NA; cdr3_aa: CASSLSGGRIMNTEAFF; cdr3_nt: TGTGCCAGCAGCCTCTCCGGGGGGCGGATCATGAACACTGAAGCTTTCTTT
cdr3_length: 14; clone_size: NA; v_call: TRBV7-3; j_call: TRBJ1-4; d_call: NA; cdr3_aa: CASSLPHVNEKLFF; cdr3_nt: TGTGCCAGCAGCCTACCCCATGTGAATGAAAAACTGTTTTTT
cdr3_length: 15; clone_size: NA; v_call: TRBV7-8; j_call: TRBJ2-7; d_call: TRBD1; cdr3_aa: CASSLAGQATLEQYF; cdr3_nt: TGTGCCAGCAGCTTAGCGGGACAGGCCACTCTCGAGCAGTACTTC
cdr3_length: 15; clone_size: NA; v_call: TRBV6-1; j_call: TRBJ2-7; d_call: NA; cdr3_aa: CASSETGFGTYEQYF; cdr3_nt: TGTGCCAGCAGTGAAACAGGGTTTGGGACCTACGAGCAGTACTTC
cdr3_length: 16; clone_size: NA; v_call: TRBV5-1; j_call: TRBJ2-2; d_call: TRBD2; cdr3_aa: CASSLASGVTTGELFF; cdr3_nt: TGCGCCAGCAGCTTGGCGAGCGGGGTGACCACCGGGGAGCTGTTTTTT
cdr3_length: 13; clone_size: NA; v_call: TRBV6-5; j_call: TRBJ2-7; d_call: TRBD1; cdr3_aa: CASRTGDLYEQYF; cdr3_nt: TGTGCCAGCAGGACAGGGGACCTCTACGAGCAGTACTTC
cdr3_length: 11; clone_size: few; v_call: TRBV6-5; j_call: TRBJ1-6; d_call: NA; cdr3_aa: CASSNGSPLHF; cdr3_nt: TGTGCCAGCAGCAACGGGTCACCCCTCCACTTT
cdr3_length: 12; clone_size: NA; v_call: TRBV5-4; j_call: TRBJ1-1; d_call: NA; cdr3_aa: CASSRSDTEAFF; cdr3_nt: TGTGCCAGCAGCAGGAGCGACACTGAAGCTTTCTTT
cdr3_length: 15; clone_size: once; v_call: TRBV5-8; j_call: TRBJ1-5; d_call: NA; cdr3_aa: CASSATGRSNQPQHF; cdr3_nt: TGTGCCAGCAGCGCCACAGGTCGGAGCAATCAGCCCCAGCATTTT
cdr3_length: 18; clone_size: once; v_call: TRBV4-2; j_call: TRBJ2-1; d_call: TRBD2; cdr3_aa: CASSQDYKWRGGSDEQFF; cdr3_nt: TGTGCCAGCAGCCAAGACTATAAATGGCGGGGGGGCTCGGATGAGCAGTTCTTC
cdr3_length: 16; clone_size: NA; v_call: TRBV19; j_call: TRBJ2-2; d_call: TRBD1; cdr3_aa: CASSISPGTGNGELFF; cdr3_nt: TGTGCCAGTAGTATATCTCCCGGGACAGGGAACGGGGAGCTGTTTTTT
cdr3_length: 16; clone_size: NA; v_call: TRBV27; j_call: TRBJ2-2; d_call: TRBD1; cdr3_aa: CASSRTQGAYTGELFF; cdr3_nt: TGTGCCAGCAGTCGAACCCAGGGGGCATATACCGGGGAGCTGTTTTTT
cdr3_length: 15; clone_size: once; v_call: TRBV2; j_call: TRBJ2-5; d_call: TRBD1; cdr3_aa: CASSPRTGGRETQYF; cdr3_nt: TGTGCCAGCAGTCCGAGGACAGGGGGCAGGGAGACCCAGTACTTC
cdr3_length: 13; clone_size: NA; v_call: TRBV14; j_call: TRBJ2-1; d_call: TRBD2; cdr3_aa: CASRHGGGGEQFF; cdr3_nt: TGTGCCAGCAGGCATGGGGGGGGAGGTGAGCAGTTCTTC
cdr3_length: 17; clone_size: NA; v_call: TRBV5-6; j_call: TRBJ1-6; d_call: NA; cdr3_aa: CASSIETGTNYNSPLHF; cdr3_nt: TGTGCCAGCAGCATCGAGACAGGAACGAACTATAATTCACCCCTCCACTTT
cdr3_length: 14; clone_size: NA; v_call: TRBV11-2; j_call: TRBJ2-7; d_call: TRBD2; cdr3_aa: CASSLKAGGQEQYF; cdr3_nt: TGTGCCAGCAGCTTAAAAGCGGGGGGCCAGGAGCAGTACTTC
cdr3_length: 15; clone_size: once; v_call: TRBV27; j_call: TRBJ1-1; d_call: NA; cdr3_aa: CASSFLGTLGGEAFF; cdr3_nt: TGTGCCAGCAGTTTTCTCGGGACTCTCGGTGGTGAAGCTTTCTTT